The T cell receptor beta chain under discussion was sequenced for a study of T cells in Graves' hyperthyroidism and ophthalmopathy (dated by TCRdb to about 2019). Background for the entire study: Peripheral blood was collected at initial diagnosis, before any treatment. Prospective prediction of ophthalmopathy was tested in an independent validation cohort of approximately 19 hyperthyroidism patients and 15 to 17 patients who later progressed to ophthalmopathy. After blood sampling, hyperthyroidism patients were treated with methimazole at a starting dose of 30 mg daily, and ophthalmopathy patients were treated with high-dose intravenous methylprednisolone. The paper describes TCR Vbeta CDR3 sequencing of 120 to 150 peripheral blood samples, made up of roughly 45 ophthalmopathy patients, 70 to 75 hyperthyroidism patients and about 17 progressor patients. In addition, the study compared T-cell repertoires in thyroid tissue and in blood from about 6 Graves' hyperthyroidism patients. For training and testing, the 95 to 100 patients in the discovery cohort were randomly divided in a 7:3 ratio. To identify TCR V-J signatures that set the groups apart, the researchers used a discovery cohort of 90 to 100 patients, made up of about 44 with Graves' ophthalmopathy and 57 with stable Graves' hyperthyroidism.

Amplification of TCR beta CDR3 regions was carried out from RNA transcripts. The first round of RT-PCR for the TCR CDR3 was performed with the HTBI primer set and the Qiagen OneStep RT-PCR kit. Libraries were constructed in a second round of multiplex PCR, after which size selection and purification were carried out. Libraries were sequenced paired-end with 100 bp reads on an Illumina HiSeq2000. Regarding the original processing steps: SOAPnuke was used to process the raw data, throwing out any read that contained adapters or uncalled bases, had a mean Phred below 15, or lacked an exact constant-primer or identifier match. COPE v1.2.5 was used to merge the high-quality paired reads, and each unique nucleotide sequence was defined as a clonotype. Clonotypes were aligned to IMGT TRBV, TRBD and TRBJ reference segments using MiTCR v1.1. The analysis included only V-J combinations with a frequency above 0.0001, which together covered more than 99% of the repertoires. A TCS score was defined as the ratio between F50 (clonal expansion) and ExV (chaos), using BLOSUM62-based TCRdist between CDR3 peptides within each V-J. Welch's t-statistics and random forest reduced roughly 530 V-J features to about 12, which were used in a naive Bayes classifier (R e1071). Through fastp at Q25 and MiXCR, TCRdb rebuilt clones from the public reads, retaining in-frame beta chains. Identical CDR3 protein sequences are pooled into one entry, listed with their most common genes and DNA. For this entry, the V and J calls and clone size follow TCRdb and not the study's own pipeline. The sample table lists around 500,000 distinct CDR3 sequences, 16% of them with a count of one. Over 25% of the sample is held by the ten biggest clonotypes.

Results the study describes overall, beyond this receptor: Sample size was not statistically predetermined, and investigators were not blinded to group allocation. In validation, the model predicted progression to ophthalmopathy with roughly 70% sensitivity and 72% to 85% specificity, a median of around 6.6 months before onset. In cross-validation, a model built on a 13 V-J signature told ophthalmopathy apart from stable hyperthyroidism with over 85% sensitivity and roughly 81% specificity, and in testing the same model reached 80%/75%. Most expanded thyroid clonotypes (frequency above 0.001) were also found in blood, which suggests that blood repertoires may mirror thyroid immune responses.

V is pared back by 2 bases and J by 0 bases, with 2 bases lying between the germline termini. CDR3 length: 14 amino acids, cysteine to phenylalanine. Here the CDR3 DNA is all that survives: 42 bases in frame from base 1. CDR1 and CDR2 are drawn from the germline V gene: ENHRY, SYGVKD. A remark on this clonotype: It lacks a known antigen. No base qualities exist here, and no much larger clone lies one base off it.

Ophthalmopathy patients had moderately to severely active disease, Clinical Activity Score of at least 3, NOSPECS grade of at least 4, and duration under 3 months. Patients with uncontrolled infections, other autoimmune diseases, pregnancy or lactation were excluded. Diagnoses relied on clinical symptoms, serum thyroxine and TRAb, thyroid ultrasound and orbital computed tomography. Ficoll-Paque density gradient centrifugation was used to isolate PBMCs from 8 to 10 ml of fresh peripheral blood. Total RNA was extracted with Trizol reagent, and quality was checked on an Agilent 2100 Bioanalyzer. The sample comprised blood. The V and J genes are TRBV10-3 and TRBJ2-6; no D segment can be confidently identified. This TCR came from a woman in her 30s with Graves' ophthalmopathy. The DNA sequence reads TGTGCCATCAGTGAGAACTCTGGGGCCAACGTCCTGACTTTC. Its protein is CAISENSGANVLTF.